This entry describes one T cell receptor (beta chain). Its antigen is not known. The CDR3 is 12 amino acids. Trimming stripped 5 bases from V and 14 bases from J, with 16 bases between. Per germline, CDR1 SEHNR and CDR2 FQNEAQ (reference sequence). This entry belongs to a study of cytomegalovirus exposure and HLA in healthy donors. At the level of the study: An earlier analysis identified more than 95 million unique TCR beta sequences in about 200 million T cells.

General study findings and limits: Several top significant clusters appeared, in a later analysis, to be linked to common viral pathogens.

The PCR had 60 Vbeta and 13 Jbeta primers. Sequencing used immunoSEQ multiplex PCR; TCRdb keeps in-frame clones, though not all of them. The repertoire includes about 110,000 clones, approximately 84% of them detected once, and around 1.9% sits in the top ten. This receptor was identified in a man in his forties in good health and CMV-seronegative. This sequence joins TRBV7-9 and TRBJ2-1; D might be TRBD1 (6 bases). Sample: PBMCs. The CDR3 DNA reads as TGTGCCAGCAGCACTGACAGGCCAGGGAAGTTCTTC. The encoded protein is CASSTDRPGKFF.